These 7 T cell receptor beta chains were sequenced from one sample in a study of PD-1 blockade in classical Hodgkin lymphoma. This table comes from immunoSEQ multiplex PCR, and its TCRdb copy is limited to in-frame clones, with some not included. The sample has about 90,000 clones; approximately 86% are singletons. The sample's time point: cycle 4 day 1 (C4D1), after around six weeks of nivolumab. Patients all relapsed after autologous stem cell transplantation, and there was variation in brentuximab vedotin exposure. The sample here was peripheral blood mononuclear cells (PBMCs), taken before the fourth cycle of nivolumab. These receptors were collected from a human donor with classical Hodgkin lymphoma.

This rearrangement joins TRBV5-6 to TRBJ2-3; D assignment may be TRBD1 or TRBD2 (5 bases each). Trimming pared 6 bases from V and 2 bases from J, leaving 13 bases between. From germline, CDR1 is SGHDT and CDR2 YYEEEE. The CDR3 is made up of 14 amino acids. The CDR3 nucleotides read TGTGCCAGCACTCTGGGACCCACCACAGATACGCAGTATTTT. Amino acids: CASTLGPTTDTQYF. Complete variable domain (other parts from reference TRBV5-6 and TRBJ2-3): DAGVTQSPTHLIKTRGQQVTLRCSPKSGHDTVSWYQQALGQGPQFIFQYYEEEERQRGNFPDRFSGHQFPNYSSELNVNALLLGDSALYLCASTLGPTTDTQYFGPGTRLTVL.

The chain links TRBV9 to TRBJ1-1; D gene ambiguous. Trimming removed 7 bases from V and 5 bases from J, with 15 bases in between. Germline CDR1 is SGDLS and CDR2 is YYNGEE. The CDR3 has 13 residues. Written as DNA, the CDR3 is TGTGCCAGCGGAGGTAATCTGTGGACTGAAGCTTTCTTT. This translates into CASGGNLWTEAFF.

The gene calls are TRBV5-1 and TRBJ2-7; 8 bases align to TRBD1. After removal of 4 bases from V and 5 bases from J, the junction contained 8 bases not matched to a gene. The CDR3 totals 14 residues. Germline CDR1 SGHRS, CDR2 YFSETQ. The CDR3 is CASSPQGALDEQYF. In DNA form, the CDR3 reads TGCGCCAGCAGCCCCCAGGGGGCGCTAGACGAGCAGTACTTC. The entire variable domain, with the rest obtained from reference TRBV5-1 and TRBJ2-7, is as follows: KAGVTQTPRYLIKTRGQQVTLSCSPISGHRSVSWYQQTPGQGLQFLFEYFSETQRNKGNFPGRFSGRQFSNSRSEMNVSTLELGDSALYLCASSPQGALDEQYFGPGTRLTVT.

The chain combines TRBV28 with TRBJ1-2, with a possible D match to TRBD1 (6 bases). CDR3 length: 12 amino acids. Germline CDR1 MDHEN, CDR2 SYDVKM. Deletions cut 7 bases from V and 7 bases from J, with 13 bases between. CDR3 sequence reads: CASKRGAGGYTF. The CDR3 nucleotides are TGTGCCAGCAAACGGGGGGCCGGTGGCTACACCTTC.

The V gene is TRBV5-1, the J gene TRBJ2-2; D might be TRBD2 (6 bases). This CDR3 has 15 residues. The V end was cut by 3 bases, the J end by 1 base, with 10 bases between. Germline V gives CDR1 SGHRS, CDR2 YFSETQ. The DNA of the CDR3 is TGCGCCAGCAGCTCGGCGGGGAAGAACACCGGGGAGCTGTTTTTT. Translation: CASSSAGKNTGELFF.

V gene TRBV14 combines with J gene TRBJ1-1; TRBD1 is a possible D gene (5 bases). Trimming removed 4 bases at V and 11 bases at J, with 17 bases between. The CDR3 runs 13 residues. Germline V lookup: CDR1 SGHDN, CDR2 FVKESK. CDR3 residues: CASSPRTRKGAFF. Written as DNA, the CDR3 is TGTGCCAGCAGCCCCCGGACAAGAAAGGGGGCTTTCTTT.

The CDR3: CASSSGHENQPQHF. As DNA, the CDR3 is TGTGCCAGCAGTTCGGGACATGAGAATCAGCCCCAGCATTTT. The chain links TRBV6-5 to TRBJ1-5; a possible D gene is TRBD1 (6 bases). Trimming left V 4 bases short and J 4 bases short, with 11 bases between. Germline CDR1 is MNHEY and CDR2 is SVGAGI. The CDR3 is made up of 14 amino acids.